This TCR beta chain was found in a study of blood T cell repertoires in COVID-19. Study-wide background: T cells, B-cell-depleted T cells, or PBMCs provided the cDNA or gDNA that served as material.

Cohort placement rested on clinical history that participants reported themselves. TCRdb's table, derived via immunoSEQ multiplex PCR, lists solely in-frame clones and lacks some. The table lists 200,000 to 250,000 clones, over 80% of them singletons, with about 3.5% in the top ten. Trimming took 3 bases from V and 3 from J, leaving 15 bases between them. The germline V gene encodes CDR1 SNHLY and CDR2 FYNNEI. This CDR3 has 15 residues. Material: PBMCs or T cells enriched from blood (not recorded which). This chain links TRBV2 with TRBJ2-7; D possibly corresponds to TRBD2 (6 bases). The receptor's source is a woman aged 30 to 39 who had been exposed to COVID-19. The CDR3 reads CASSESRDSHYEQYF. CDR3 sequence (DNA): TGTGCCAGCAGTGAGTCGAGGGACTCGCACTACGAGCAGTACTTC.